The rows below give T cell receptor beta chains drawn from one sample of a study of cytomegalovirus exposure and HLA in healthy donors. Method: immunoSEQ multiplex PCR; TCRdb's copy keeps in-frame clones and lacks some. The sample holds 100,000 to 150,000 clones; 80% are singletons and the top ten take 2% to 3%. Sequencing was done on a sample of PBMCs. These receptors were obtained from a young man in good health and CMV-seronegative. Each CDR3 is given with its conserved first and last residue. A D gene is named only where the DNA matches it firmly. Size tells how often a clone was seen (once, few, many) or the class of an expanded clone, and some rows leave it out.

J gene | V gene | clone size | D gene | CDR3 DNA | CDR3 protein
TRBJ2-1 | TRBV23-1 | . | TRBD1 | TGCGCCAGCAGACCCGGACAGGATTCCTACAATGAGCAGTTCTTC | CASRPGQDSYNEQFF
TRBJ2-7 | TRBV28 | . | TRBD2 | TGTGCCAGCAGTCGGGAGGGGTTATTGCGAACCTACGAGCAGTACTTC | CASSREGLLRTYEQYF
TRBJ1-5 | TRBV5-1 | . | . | TGCGCCAGCAGCGTGGGACGGGCCGGGGAGCCCCAGCATTTT | CASSVGRAGEPQHF
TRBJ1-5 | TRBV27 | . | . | TGTGCCAGCAGTTTGGGTGACTCCAGCAATCAGCCCCAGCATTTT | CASSLGDSSNQPQHF
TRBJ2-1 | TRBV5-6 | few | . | TGTGCCAGCAGCTTGGGGACTAACAATGAGCAGTTCTTC | CASSLGTNNEQFF
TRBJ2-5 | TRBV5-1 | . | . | TGCGCCAGCAGTCCAAGGGCGGGACGGGGAAAAGAGACCCAGTACTTC | CASSPRAGRGKETQYF
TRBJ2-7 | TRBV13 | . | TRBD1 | TGTGCCAGCAGCTTACAGGGGGCCTACGAGCAGTACTTC | CASSLQGAYEQYF
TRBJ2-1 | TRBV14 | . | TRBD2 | TGTGCCAGCAGCCTTCCAGGGACTAGCTACAATGAGCAGTTCTTC | CASSLPGTSYNEQFF
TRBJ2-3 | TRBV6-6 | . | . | TGTGCCAGCAGTGCTGGACTTCCAGATACGCAGTATTTT | CASSAGLPDTQYF
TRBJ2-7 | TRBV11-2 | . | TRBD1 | TGTGCCAGCAGCGGACTCCGGGACAGGGATCCCTACGAGCAGTACTTC | CASSGLRDRDPYEQYF
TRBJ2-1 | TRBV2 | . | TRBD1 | TGTGCCAGCAGGACCGTCGGTACTAACTCAGGGGGTGAGCAGTTCTTC | CASRTVGTNSGGEQFF
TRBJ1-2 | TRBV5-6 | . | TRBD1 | TGTGCCAGCAGCTTAAGAATGGGACAGACCTATGGCTACACCTTC | CASSLRMGQTYGYTF
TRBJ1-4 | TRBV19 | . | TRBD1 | TGTGCCAGTAATGACAGGGGGCTGGGAAGTGAAAAACTGTTTTTT | CASNDRGLGSEKLFF
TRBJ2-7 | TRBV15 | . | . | TGTGCCACCAGCAGAGGACAGCTGAGCTCCTACGAGCAGTACTTC | CATSRGQLSSYEQYF
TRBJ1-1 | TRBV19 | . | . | TGTGCCAGTAGTATTCAAGGACACAACACTGAAGCTTTCTTT | CASSIQGHNTEAFF
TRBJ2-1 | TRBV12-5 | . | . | TGTGCTAGTGGTTTGGTAGCAAGCTCCTACAATGAGCAGTTCTTC | CASGLVASSYNEQFF
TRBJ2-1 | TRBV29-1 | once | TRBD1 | TGCAGCGTAGGAAGGGACAGGGTTGGCGATGAGCAGTTCTTC | CSVGRDRVGDEQFF
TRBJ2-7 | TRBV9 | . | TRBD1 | TGTGCCAGCTCCATTTCGGGACAGGGTGCCAACGAGCAGTACTTC | CASSISGQGANEQYF
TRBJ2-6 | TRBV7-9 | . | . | TGTGCCACCGCTAACTCTGGGGCCAACGTCCTGACTTTC | CATANSGANVLTF
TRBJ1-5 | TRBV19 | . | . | TGTGCCAGTAGGCGAGGAAATAGCAATCAGCCCCAGCATTTT | CASRRGNSNQPQHF
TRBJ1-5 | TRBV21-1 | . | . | TGTGCCAGCAGAGTCACCCGTCCCGGGACAGGGAGCAATCAGCCCCAGCATTTT | CASRVTRPGTGSNQPQHF
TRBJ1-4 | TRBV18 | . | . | TGTGCCAGCTCACTAAACCCTGCGGTGAGGCTTGGGGAAAAACTGTTTTTT | CASSLNPAVRLGEKLFF
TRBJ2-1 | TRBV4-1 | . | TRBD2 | TGCGCCAGCAGAGAGACTAGCGGGAGGGGAAATGAGCAGTTCTTC | CASRETSGRGNEQFF
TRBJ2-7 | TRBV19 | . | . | TGTGCCAGTAGTTCCCCTCAGTCCCGATACGAGCAGTACTTC | CASSSPQSRYEQYF